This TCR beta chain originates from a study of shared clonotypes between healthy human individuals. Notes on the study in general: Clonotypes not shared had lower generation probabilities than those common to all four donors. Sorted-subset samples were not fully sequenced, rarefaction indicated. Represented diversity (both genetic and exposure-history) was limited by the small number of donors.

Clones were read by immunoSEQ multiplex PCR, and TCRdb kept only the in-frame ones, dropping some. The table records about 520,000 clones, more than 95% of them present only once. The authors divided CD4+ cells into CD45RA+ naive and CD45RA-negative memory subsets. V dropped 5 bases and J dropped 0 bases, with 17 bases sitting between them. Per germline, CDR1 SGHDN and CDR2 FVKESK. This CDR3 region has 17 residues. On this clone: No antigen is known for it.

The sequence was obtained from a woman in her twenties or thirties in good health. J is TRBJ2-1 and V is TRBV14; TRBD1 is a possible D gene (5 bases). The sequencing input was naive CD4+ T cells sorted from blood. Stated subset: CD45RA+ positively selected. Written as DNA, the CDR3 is TGTGCCAGCAGCGGGATGCCCGACAGTTACTCCTACAATGAGCAGTTCTTC. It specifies CASSGMPDSYSYNEQFF.